These 9 T cell receptor beta chains were sequenced from one sample in a study of shared clonotypes between healthy human individuals. Using immunoSEQ multiplex PCR, the repertoire was profiled, and TCRdb retains in-frame clones only, with some absent. Altogether some 1 million clones are present, 75% being singletons, with the ten largest covering roughly 1.5%. Sequencing input: memory CD4+ T cells sorted from blood. Subset denoted: CD45RA-negative fraction. Receptor source: a young man in good health.

This chain uses TRBV6-5 with TRBJ1-5; possibly TRBD1 for D (6 bases). The V and J ends lost 6 bases and 6 bases respectively, with 15 bases between them. Per the germline V gene, CDR1 is MNHEY and CDR2 is SVGAGI. The CDR3 has 14 amino acids. The CDR3 reads CASRENRASQPQHF. The CDR3, as DNA: TGTGCCAGCAGAGAGAACAGGGCGAGTCAGCCCCAGCATTTT.

The DNA of the CDR3 is TGTGCCAGCAGTCCGGGACTAGCGGTGGAGACCCAGTACTTC. Amino acid sequence: CASSPGLAVETQYF. The chain carries TRBV28 and TRBJ2-5, with 11 nucleotides matching TRBD2. The CDR3 has 14 amino acids. V gave up 5 bases and J gave up 5 bases; unmatched junction bases: 4. The germline V gene has CDR1 MDHEN and CDR2 SYDVKM.

This chain joins TRBV7-3 and TRBJ1-1; a possible D gene is TRBD1 (6 bases). The CDR3 has 17 amino acids. CDR1 and CDR2 (germline): SGHTA, FQGTGA. Trimming took off 1 base at V and 1 base at J, with 16 bases between the two ends. CDR3 in DNA: TGTGCCAGCAGCTTAAAGAGGGGGACCAAGGAGAACACTGAAGCTTTCTTT. Translation gives CASSLKRGTKENTEAFF.

J is TRBJ2-1 and V is TRBV28; TRBD1 might be the D (6 bases). V was cut by 3 bases and J by 7 bases, with 16 bases left in between. The V gene's germline CDR1 is MDHEN and CDR2 SYDVKM. The CDR3 has 15 residues. In nucleotides, the CDR3 is TGTGCCAGCAGTTTGCAGGGGTTCGGGGATAATGAGCAGTTCTTC. Translation: CASSLQGFGDNEQFF.

V and J are TRBV6-1 and TRBJ2-2; possible D gene TRBD2, 5 bases. The germline V and J ends were trimmed by 4 bases and 1 base, with 13 bases remaining between them. The germline V gene encodes CDR1 MNHNS and CDR2 SASEGT. The CDR3 sequence is 16 residues long. CDR3 DNA: TGTGCCAGCAGTGCCCGCGGGCAGGTGAACACCGGGGAGCTGTTTTTT. Translated: CASSARGQVNTGELFF.

A word on this clone: One base separates it from a far larger clone, so it is likely a read error. The chain joins TRBV19 to TRBJ1-2; D is unclear. CDR3 length: 13 residues. Germline V gene lookup returns CDR1 LNHDA and CDR2 SQIVND (reference sequence). V gave up 11 bases and J gave up 0 bases, with 13 bases separating them. CDR3 nucleotide sequence: TGTGCCGGTAATAGGCCGCCTAACTATGGCTACACCTTC. Protein product: CAGNRPPNYGYTF. Complete variable domain (other parts from reference TRBV19 and TRBJ1-2): DGGITQSPKYLFRKEGQNVTLSCEQNLNHDAMYWYRQDPGQGLRLIYYSQIVNDFQKGDIAEGYSVSREKKESFPLTVTSAQKNPTAFYLCAGNRPPNYGYTFGSGTRLTVV.

This sequence joins TRBV11-2 and TRBJ1-5; TRBD1 is a possible D gene (5 bases). The CDR3 has 16 amino acids. Germline V gives CDR1 SGHAT, CDR2 FQNNGV. The V gene lost 5 bases and the J gene lost 0 bases, with 14 bases spanning the gap. The CDR3 DNA follows: TGTGCCAGCAGCCGGGAGGGGAGCTATAGCAATCAGCCCCAGCATTTT. This encodes CASSREGSYSNQPQHF.

The chain uses TRBV2 and TRBJ1-5; no reliable D call. V was trimmed by 4 bases and J by 2 bases, leaving 9 bases between them. The CDR3 runs 14 residues. CDR1 and CDR2 from the germline V gene are SNHLY and FYNNEI. This chain's CDR3 is CASSGQDGNQPQHF. The CDR3 DNA is TGTGCCAGCAGTGGCCAGGACGGCAATCAGCCCCAGCATTTT.

This clone was counted between two and nine times. The gene calls are TRBV6-5 and TRBJ2-4; D possibly matches TRBD1 or TRBD2 (5 bases each). Germline loops: CDR1 MNHEY, CDR2 SVGAGI. The CDR3 totals 15 residues. V was trimmed by 0 bases and J by 8 bases, leaving 14 bases between them. CDR3 sequence reads: CASSYSVPGRYIQYF. The CDR3 DNA reads as TGTGCCAGCAGTTACTCGGTCCCGGGGCGGTACATTCAGTACTTC.